Presented here are 12 T cell receptor beta chains from one specimen sequenced in a study of blood T cell repertoires in COVID-19. Sequencing was performed with immunoSEQ multiplex PCR; in TCRdb, only in-frame clones are kept and a portion is missing. The sample consists of some 40,000 clones, 88% of them appearing once. Sequences were obtained from peripheral blood. The origin of the receptors is a human donor in a cohort sampled during active COVID-19.

The chain recombines TRBV28 with TRBJ2-1; 12 bases match TRBD2. The CDR3 sequence is 16 residues long. The J segment lost 5 bases and the V segment lost 5 bases, leaving 7 bases of the junction unmatched. Germline V lookup: CDR1 MDHEN, CDR2 SYDVKM. CDR3: CASSLRLAGDNNEQFF. The CDR3 bases are TGTGCCAGCAGTCTACGACTAGCGGGAGATAACAATGAGCAGTTCTTC.

The chain combines TRBV6-4 with TRBJ2-1; possible D gene TRBD2, 5 bases. Germline CDR1 MRHNA, CDR2 SNTAGT. The CDR3 is 15 residues long. V gave up 6 bases and J gave up 6 bases, with 18 bases separating them. The CDR3 nucleotides read TGTGCCAGCAGCCCCTCAACTGAGGCGGGCAATGAGCAGTTCTTC. This gives the protein CASSPSTEAGNEQFF.

The chain recombines TRBV12-3 or TRBV12-4 with TRBJ1-2; unclear D gene. Trimming took off 5 bases at V and 4 bases at J, with 11 bases between the two ends. The CDR3 spans 13 residues. CDR3 region: CASSPPVAYGYTF. The DNA of the CDR3 is TGTGCCAGCAGTCCACCCGTAGCCTATGGCTACACCTTC.

This chain uses TRBV6-1 with TRBJ2-1; 10 positions agree with TRBD2. Germline V gene lookup returns CDR1 MNHNS and CDR2 SASEGT. There are 15 residues in the CDR3. The V gene end was trimmed by 2 bases and the J gene end by 6 bases; junction bases not matched to a gene: 4. The CDR3 DNA reads TGTGCCAGCAGTGAACGGACTAGCGGAATCAATGAGCAGTTCTTC. It encodes CASSERTSGINEQFF.

The V gene is TRBV5-8, the J gene TRBJ1-1; perhaps TRBD1 as D (5 bases). V was pared by 2 bases and J by 1 base, with 12 bases between. This CDR3 contains 15 residues. Germline lookup yields CDR1 SGHTS and CDR2 YDEGEE. The CDR3 spells CASSLARGWNTEAFF. The CDR3 nucleotides read TGTGCCAGCAGCTTAGCTAGGGGATGGAACACTGAAGCTTTCTTT.

The J gene is TRBJ2-5, the V gene TRBV30; D not resolved. V shed 1 base and J shed 5 bases, with 11 bases lying between them. Germline CDR1 is GTSNPN and CDR2 is SVGIG (reference sequence). CDR3 size: 13 residues. CDR3 DNA sequence: TGTGCCTGGAGTGGGGCTACCCGGGAGACCCAGTACTTC. This encodes CAWSGATRETQYF.

V usage is TRBV28 and J usage is TRBJ1-5; D perhaps matches TRBD1 (5 bases). The CDR3 has 12 residues. Germline V CDR1 and CDR2: MDHEN, SYDVKM. The V gene lost 3 bases and the J gene lost 6 bases, with 6 bases spanning the gap. The CDR3 DNA is TGTGCCAGCAGTTTGGGGGGTCAGCCCCAGCATTTT. Protein: CASSLGGQPQHF.

The chain combines TRBV2 with TRBJ1-5; the D gene is possibly TRBD1 (5 bases). The length of the CDR3 is 16 residues. The V end was cut by 2 bases, the J end by 2 bases, with 13 bases between. In germline, CDR1 is SNHLY, CDR2 FYNNEI. CDR3 protein: CASSESGTAGNQPQHF. The DNA for the CDR3 is TGTGCCAGCAGTGAAAGCGGGACGGCGGGCAATCAGCCCCAGCATTTT.

V is TRBV5-6 and J is TRBJ2-4; 7 nucleotides agree with TRBD1. CDR3 length equals 17 residues. The germline V gene has CDR1 SGHDT and CDR2 YYEEEE. With V trimmed by 2 bases and J by 0 bases, 8 bases remained unmatched. The CDR3 region has the DNA TGTGCCAGCAGCTTTTCAGGACAGGTTCTAGCCAAAAACATTCAGTACTTC. Residues: CASSFSGQVLAKNIQYF. The full variable domain, rest sourced from reference TRBV5-6 and TRBJ2-4, is DAGVTQSPTHLIKTRGQQVTLRCSPKSGHDTVSWYQQALGQGPQFIFQYYEEEERQRGNFPDRFSGHQFPNYSSELNVNALLLGDSALYLCASSFSGQVLAKNIQYFGAGTRLSVL.

This clone was seen once. The rearrangement links TRBV4-1 to TRBJ2-3; 11 nucleotides line up with TRBD2. The junction had 6 bases not matched to a gene; V was cut back by 5 bases and J by 5 bases. Germline CDR1 reads MGHRA; CDR2 reads YSYEKL. The CDR3 runs to 15 residues. The CDR3 region is CASSLLAGVVDTQYF. The CDR3 bases are TGCGCCAGCAGCTTACTAGCGGGAGTAGTAGATACGCAGTATTTT.

V and J are TRBV7-9 and TRBJ2-3; D unclear. Germline CDR1 is SEHNR and CDR2 is FQNEAQ (reference sequence). The CDR3 contains 13 residues. The V end lost 4 bases, the J end lost 7 bases, and 12 bases lay between the germline ends. The CDR3 spells CASSSLPRNTQYF. DNA for the CDR3: TGTGCCAGCAGCTCCCTTCCCAGAAATACGCAGTATTTT.

The chain employs TRBV10-2 and TRBJ2-1; 9 bases are a match to TRBD2. Trimming took 4 bases from V and 6 from J; bases not matched to a gene: 4. The CDR3 is made up of 14 amino acids. Germline CDR1 reads WSHSY; CDR2 reads SAAADI. This CDR3 reads CASSGISGGNEQFF. DNA of the CDR3: TGCGCCAGCAGTGGGATTAGCGGGGGCAATGAGCAGTTCTTC.